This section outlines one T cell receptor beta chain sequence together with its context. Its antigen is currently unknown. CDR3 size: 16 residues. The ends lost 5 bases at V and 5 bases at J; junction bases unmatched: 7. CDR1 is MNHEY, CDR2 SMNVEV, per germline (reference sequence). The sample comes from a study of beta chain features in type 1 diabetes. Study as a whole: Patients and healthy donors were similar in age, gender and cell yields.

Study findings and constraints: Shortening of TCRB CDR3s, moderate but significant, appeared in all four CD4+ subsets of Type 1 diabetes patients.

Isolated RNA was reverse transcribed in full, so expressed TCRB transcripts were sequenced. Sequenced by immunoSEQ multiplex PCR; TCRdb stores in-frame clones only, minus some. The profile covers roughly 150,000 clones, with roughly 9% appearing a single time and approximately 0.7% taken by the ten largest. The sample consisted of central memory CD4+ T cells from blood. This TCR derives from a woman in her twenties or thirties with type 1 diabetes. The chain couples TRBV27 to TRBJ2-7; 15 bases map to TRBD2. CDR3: CASSRGTSGRIDEQYF. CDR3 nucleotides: TGTGCCAGCAGTAGGGGGACTAGCGGGAGGATTGACGAGCAGTACTTC.